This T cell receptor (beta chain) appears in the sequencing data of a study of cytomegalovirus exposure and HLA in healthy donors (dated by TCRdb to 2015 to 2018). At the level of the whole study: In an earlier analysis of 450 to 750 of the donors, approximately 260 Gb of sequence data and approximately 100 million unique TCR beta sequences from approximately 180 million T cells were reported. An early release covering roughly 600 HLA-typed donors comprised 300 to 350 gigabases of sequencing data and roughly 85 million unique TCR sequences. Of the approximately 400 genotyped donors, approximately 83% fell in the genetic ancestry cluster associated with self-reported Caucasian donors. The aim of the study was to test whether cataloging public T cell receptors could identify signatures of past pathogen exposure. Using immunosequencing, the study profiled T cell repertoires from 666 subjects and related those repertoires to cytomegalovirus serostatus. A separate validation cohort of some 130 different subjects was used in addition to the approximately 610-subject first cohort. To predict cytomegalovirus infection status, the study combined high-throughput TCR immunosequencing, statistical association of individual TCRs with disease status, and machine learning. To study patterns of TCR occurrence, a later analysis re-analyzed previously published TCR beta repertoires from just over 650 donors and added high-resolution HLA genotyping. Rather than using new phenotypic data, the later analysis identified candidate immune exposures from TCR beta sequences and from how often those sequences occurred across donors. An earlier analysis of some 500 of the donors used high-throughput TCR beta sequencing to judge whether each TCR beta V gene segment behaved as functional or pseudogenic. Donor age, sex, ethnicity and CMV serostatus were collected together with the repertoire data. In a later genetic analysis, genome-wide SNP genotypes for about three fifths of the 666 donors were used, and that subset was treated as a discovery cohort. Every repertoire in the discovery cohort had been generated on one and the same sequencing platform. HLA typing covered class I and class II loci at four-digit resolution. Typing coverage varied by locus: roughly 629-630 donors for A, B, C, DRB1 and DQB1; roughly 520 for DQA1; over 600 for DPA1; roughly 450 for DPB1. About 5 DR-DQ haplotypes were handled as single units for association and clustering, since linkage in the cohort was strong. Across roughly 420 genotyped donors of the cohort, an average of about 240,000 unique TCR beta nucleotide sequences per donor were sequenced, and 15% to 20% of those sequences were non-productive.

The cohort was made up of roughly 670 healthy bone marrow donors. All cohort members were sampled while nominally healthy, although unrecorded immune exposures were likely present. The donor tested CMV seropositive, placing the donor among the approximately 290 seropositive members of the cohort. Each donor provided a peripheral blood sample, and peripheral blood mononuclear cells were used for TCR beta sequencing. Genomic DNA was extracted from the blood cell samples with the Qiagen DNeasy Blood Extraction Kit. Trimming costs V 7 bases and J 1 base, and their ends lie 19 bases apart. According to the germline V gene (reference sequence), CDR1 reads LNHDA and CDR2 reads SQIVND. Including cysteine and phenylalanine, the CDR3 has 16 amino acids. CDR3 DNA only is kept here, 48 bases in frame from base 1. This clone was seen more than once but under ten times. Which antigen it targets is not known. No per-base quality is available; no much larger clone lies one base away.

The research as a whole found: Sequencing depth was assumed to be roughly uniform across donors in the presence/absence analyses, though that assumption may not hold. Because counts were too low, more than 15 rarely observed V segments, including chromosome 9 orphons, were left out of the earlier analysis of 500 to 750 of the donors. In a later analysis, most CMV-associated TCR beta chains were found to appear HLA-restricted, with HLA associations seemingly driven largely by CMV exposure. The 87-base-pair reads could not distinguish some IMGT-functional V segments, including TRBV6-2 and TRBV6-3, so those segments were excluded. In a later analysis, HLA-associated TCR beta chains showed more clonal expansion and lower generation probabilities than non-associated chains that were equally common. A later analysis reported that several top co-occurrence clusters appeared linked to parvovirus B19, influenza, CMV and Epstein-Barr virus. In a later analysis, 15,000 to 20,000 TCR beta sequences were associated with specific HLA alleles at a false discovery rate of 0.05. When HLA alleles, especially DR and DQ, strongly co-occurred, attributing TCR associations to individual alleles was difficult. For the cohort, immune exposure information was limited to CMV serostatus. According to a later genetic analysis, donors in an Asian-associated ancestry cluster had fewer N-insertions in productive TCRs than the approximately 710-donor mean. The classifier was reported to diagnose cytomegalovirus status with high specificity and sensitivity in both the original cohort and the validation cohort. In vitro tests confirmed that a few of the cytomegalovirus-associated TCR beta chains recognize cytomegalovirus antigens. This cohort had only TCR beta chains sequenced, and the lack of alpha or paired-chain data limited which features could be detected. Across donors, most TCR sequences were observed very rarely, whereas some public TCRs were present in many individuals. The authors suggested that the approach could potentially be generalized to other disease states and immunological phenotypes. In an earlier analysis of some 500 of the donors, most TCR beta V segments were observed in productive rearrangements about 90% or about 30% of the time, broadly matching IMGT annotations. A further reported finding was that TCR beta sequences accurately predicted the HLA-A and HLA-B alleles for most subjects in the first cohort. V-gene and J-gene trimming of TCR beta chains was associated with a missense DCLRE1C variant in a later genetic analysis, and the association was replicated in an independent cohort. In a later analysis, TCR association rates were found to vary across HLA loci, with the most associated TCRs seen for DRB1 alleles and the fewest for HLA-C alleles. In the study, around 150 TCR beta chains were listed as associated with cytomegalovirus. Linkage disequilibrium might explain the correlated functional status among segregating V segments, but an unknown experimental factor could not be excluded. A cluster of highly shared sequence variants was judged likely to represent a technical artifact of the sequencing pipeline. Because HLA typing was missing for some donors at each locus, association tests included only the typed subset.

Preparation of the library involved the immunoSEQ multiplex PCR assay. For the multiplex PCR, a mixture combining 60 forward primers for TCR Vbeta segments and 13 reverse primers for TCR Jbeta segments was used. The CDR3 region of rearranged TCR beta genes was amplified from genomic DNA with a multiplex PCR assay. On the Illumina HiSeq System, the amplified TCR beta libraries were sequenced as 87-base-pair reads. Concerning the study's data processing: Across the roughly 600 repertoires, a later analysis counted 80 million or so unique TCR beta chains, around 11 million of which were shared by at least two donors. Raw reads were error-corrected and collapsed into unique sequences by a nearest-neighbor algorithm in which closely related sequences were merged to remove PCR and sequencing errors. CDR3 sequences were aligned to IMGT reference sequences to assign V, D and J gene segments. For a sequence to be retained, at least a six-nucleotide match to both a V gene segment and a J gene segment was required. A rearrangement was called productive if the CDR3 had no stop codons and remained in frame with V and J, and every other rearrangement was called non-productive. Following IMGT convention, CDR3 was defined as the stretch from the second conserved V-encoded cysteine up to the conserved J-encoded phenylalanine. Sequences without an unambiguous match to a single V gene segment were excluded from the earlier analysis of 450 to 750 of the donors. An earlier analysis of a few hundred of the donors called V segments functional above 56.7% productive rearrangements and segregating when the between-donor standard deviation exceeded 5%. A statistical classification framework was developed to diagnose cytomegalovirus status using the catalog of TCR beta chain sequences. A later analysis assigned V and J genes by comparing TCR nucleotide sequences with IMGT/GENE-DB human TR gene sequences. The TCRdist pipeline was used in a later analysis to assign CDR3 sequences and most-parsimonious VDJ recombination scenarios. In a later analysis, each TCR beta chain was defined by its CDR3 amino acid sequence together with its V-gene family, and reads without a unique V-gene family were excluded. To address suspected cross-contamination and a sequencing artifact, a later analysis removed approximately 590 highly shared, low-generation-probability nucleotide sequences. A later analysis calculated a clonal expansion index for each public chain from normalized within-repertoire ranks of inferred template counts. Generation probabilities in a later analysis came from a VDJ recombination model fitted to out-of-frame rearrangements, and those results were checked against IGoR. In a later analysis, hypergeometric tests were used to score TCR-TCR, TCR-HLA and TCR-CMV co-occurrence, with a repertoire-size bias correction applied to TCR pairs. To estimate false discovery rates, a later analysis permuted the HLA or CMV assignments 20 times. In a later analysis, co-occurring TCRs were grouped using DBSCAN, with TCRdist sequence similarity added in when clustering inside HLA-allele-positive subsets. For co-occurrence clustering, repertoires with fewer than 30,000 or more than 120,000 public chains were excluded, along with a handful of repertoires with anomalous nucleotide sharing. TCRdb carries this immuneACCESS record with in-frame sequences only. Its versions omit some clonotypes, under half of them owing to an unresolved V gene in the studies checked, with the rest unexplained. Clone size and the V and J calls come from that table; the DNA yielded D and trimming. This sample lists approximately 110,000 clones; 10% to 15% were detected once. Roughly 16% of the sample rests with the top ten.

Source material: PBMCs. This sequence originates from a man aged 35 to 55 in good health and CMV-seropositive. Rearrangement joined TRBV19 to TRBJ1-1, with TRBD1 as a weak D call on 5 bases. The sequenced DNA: TGTGCCAGTACCCCAGGGCCGTTTCCTCGGAACACTGAAGCTTTCTTT. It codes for CASTPGPFPRNTEAFF.